This record concerns one T cell receptor beta chain sequence. Its antigen is still unknown. This sample is part of a study of CD8+CD57+ T cells in acquired aplastic anemia. Study information: DNA recovered from sorted CD4+ and CD8+ cells had a mean of approximately 3 ug. Study results and limitations: A significant difference in CD8+ Simpson's diversity between patients and controls was not found. Roughly 31 CD8+ CDR3 sequences occurred in both the patients and the controls.

This CDR3 has 14 amino acids. The V segment lost 7 bases and the J segment 10 bases; nucleotides outside the gene matches: 14. Sequencing involved patients with CD8+CD57+ cell expansion previously shown by flow cytometry. Both TCR beta VDJ combination and CDR3 sequence profiling were carried out. Genomic DNA was the template for this profiling. Each CDR3 protein is one row after TCRdb ran MiXCR on the reads. The sample yields 250,000 to 350,000 distinct CDR3 sequences, under 60% seen once. This receptor was obtained from a human donor with aplastic anemia. Sequenced input: sorted CD4+, CD8+, or CD8+CD57+ T cells (not recorded which) from PBMCs. V is TRBV12-3 or TRBV12-4 and J is TRBJ1-1, with 8 bases aligning to TRBD1. The CDR3 DNA reads TGTGCCAGCAAGAAATCGGGACAGGTAATAGGAGCTTTCTTT. This sequence encodes CASKKSGQVIGAFF.